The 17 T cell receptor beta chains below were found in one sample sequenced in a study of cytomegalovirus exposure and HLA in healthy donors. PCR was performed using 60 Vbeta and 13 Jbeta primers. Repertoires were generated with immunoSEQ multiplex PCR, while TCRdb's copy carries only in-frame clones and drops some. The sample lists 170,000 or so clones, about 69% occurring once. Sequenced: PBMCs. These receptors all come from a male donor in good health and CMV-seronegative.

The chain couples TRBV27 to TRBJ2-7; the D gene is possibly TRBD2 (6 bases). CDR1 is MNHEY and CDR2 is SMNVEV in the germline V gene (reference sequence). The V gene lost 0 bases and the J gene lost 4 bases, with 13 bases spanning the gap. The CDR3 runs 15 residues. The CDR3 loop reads CASSLSSWRGYEQYF. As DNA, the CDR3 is TGTGCCAGCAGTTTATCGTCATGGCGGGGATACGAGCAGTACTTC.

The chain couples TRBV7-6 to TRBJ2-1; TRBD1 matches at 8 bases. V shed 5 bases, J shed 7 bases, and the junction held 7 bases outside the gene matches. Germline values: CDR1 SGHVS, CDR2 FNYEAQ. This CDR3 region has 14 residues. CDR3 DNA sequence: TGTGCCAGCAGCGATAGACAGGGGAGGAATGAGCAGTTCTTC. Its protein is CASSDRQGRNEQFF.

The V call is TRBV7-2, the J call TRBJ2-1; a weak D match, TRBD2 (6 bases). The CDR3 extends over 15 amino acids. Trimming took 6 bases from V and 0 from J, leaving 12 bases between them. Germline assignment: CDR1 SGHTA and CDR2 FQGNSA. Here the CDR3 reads CASRFPGSSYNEQFF. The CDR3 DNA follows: TGTGCCAGCAGATTCCCCGGGAGCTCCTACAATGAGCAGTTCTTC.

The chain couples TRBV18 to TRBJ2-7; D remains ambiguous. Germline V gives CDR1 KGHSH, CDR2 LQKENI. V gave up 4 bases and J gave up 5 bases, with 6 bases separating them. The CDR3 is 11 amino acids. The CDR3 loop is CASSLRDEQYF. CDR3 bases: TGTGCCAGCTCACTTCGGGACGAGCAGTACTTC.

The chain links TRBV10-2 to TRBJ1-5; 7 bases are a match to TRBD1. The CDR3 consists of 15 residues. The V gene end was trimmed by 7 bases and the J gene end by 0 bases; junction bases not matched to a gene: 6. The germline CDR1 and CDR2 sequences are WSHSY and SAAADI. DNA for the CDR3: TGCGCCAGCATGAACAGGGGCTATAGCAATCAGCCCCAGCATTTT. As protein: CASMNRGYSNQPQHF.

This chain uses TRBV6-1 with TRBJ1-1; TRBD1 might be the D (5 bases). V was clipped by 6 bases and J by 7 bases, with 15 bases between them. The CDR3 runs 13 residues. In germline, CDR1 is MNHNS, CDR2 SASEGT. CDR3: CASRSDSLREAFF. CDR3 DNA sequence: TGTGCCAGCAGATCCGACAGCCTGCGTGAAGCTTTCTTT.

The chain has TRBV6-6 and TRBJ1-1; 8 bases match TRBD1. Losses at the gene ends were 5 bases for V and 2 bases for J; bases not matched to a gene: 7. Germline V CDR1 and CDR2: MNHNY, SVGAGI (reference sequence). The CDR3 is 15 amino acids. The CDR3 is CASSADRDRNTEAFF. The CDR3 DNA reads TGTGCCAGCAGTGCGGACAGGGATAGAAACACTGAAGCTTTCTTT.

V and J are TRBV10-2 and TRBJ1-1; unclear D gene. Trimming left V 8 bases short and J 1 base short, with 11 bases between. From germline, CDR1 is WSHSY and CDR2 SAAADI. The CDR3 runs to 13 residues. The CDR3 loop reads CASLERGNTEAFF. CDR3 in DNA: TGCGCCAGCCTCGAAAGAGGGAACACTGAAGCTTTCTTT.

As DNA, the CDR3 is TGTGCCTGGAGCTCCTATAGCACAGATACGCAGTATTTT. It is translated as CAWSSYSTDTQYF. The V call is TRBV30, the J call TRBJ2-3; D unresolved. The germline V and J ends were trimmed by 3 bases and 0 bases, with 7 bases remaining between them. There are 13 residues in the CDR3. Germline-derived CDR1 and CDR2 are GTSNPN and SVGIG (reference sequence).

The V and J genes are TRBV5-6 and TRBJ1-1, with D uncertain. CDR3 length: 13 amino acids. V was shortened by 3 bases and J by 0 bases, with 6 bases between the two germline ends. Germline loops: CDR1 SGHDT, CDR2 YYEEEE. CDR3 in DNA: TGTGCCAGCAGCTACGAGTTGAACACTGAAGCTTTCTTT. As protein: CASSYELNTEAFF.

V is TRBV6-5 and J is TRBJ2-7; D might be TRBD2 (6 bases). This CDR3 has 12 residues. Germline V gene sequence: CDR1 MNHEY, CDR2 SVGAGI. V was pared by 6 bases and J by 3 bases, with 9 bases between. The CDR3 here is CASSQGLYEQYF. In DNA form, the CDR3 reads TGTGCCAGCAGCCAGGGACTCTACGAGCAGTACTTC.

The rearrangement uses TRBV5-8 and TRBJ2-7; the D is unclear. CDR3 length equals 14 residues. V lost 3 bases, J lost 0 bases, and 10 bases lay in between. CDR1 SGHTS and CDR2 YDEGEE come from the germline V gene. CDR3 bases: TGTGCCAGCAGCTACTACACTGCCTCCTACGAGCAGTACTTC. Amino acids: CASSYYTASYEQYF.

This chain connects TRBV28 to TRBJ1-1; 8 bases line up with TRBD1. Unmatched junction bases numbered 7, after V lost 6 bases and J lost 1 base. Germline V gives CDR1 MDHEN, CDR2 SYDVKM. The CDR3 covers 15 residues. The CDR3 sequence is CASRISGGRNTEAFF. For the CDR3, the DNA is TGTGCCAGCAGAATATCAGGGGGCAGGAACACTGAAGCTTTCTTT.

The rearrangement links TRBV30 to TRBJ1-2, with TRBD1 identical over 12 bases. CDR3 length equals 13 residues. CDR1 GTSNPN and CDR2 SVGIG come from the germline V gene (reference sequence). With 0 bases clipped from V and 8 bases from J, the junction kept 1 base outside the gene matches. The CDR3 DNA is TGTGCCTGGAGTGTCGGGACAGGGGGCGGCTACACCTTC. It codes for CAWSVGTGGGYTF. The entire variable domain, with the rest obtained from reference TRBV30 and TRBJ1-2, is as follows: SQTIHQWPATLVQPVGSPLSLECTVEGTSNPNLYWYRQAAGRGLQLLFYSVGIGQISSEVPQNLSASRPQDRQFILSSKKLLLSDSGFYLCAWSVGTGGGYTFGSGTRLTVV.

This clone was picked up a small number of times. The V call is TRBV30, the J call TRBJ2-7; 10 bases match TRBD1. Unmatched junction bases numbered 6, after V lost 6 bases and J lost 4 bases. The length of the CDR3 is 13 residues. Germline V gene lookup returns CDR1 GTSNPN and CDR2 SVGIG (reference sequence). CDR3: CACTGTGVYEQYF. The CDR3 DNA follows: TGTGCCTGCACCGGGACAGGGGTGTACGAGCAGTACTTC.

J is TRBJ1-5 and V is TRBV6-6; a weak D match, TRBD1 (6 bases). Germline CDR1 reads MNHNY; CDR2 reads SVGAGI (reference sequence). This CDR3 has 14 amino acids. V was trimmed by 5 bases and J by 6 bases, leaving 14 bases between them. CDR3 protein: CASSRREGGQPQHF. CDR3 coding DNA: TGTGCCAGCAGTAGGAGGGAGGGGGGTCAGCCCCAGCATTTT.

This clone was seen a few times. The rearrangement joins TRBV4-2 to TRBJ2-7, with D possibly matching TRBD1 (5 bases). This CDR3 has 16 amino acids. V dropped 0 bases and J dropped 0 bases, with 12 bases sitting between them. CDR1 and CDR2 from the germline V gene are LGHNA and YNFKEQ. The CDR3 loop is CASSQDQRQRSYEQYF. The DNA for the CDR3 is TGTGCCAGCAGCCAAGATCAAAGACAGCGCTCCTACGAGCAGTACTTC.